The 26 T cell receptor beta chains presented below share a single source sample, sequenced in a study of blood T cell repertoires in COVID-19. Using immunoSEQ multiplex PCR, the repertoire was profiled, and TCRdb retains in-frame clones only, with some absent. This table holds some 50,000 clones, 85% to 90% found once. Sequenced sample: peripheral blood. The receptors originated from a human donor in a cohort sampled during active COVID-19.

The chain's CDR3 is CAWSSGHQPQHF. The CDR3 coding sequence is TGTGCCTGGAGTTCAGGGCATCAGCCCCAGCATTTT. The chain couples TRBV30 to TRBJ1-5; possibly TRBD1 for D (5 bases). Trimming left V 2 bases short and J 5 bases short, with 7 bases between. CDR1 GTSNPN and CDR2 SVGIG come from the germline V gene (reference sequence). This CDR3 has 12 residues.

The J gene is TRBJ1-5, the V gene TRBV4-1; D is uncertain. The CDR3 runs to 17 residues. From germline, CDR1 is MGHRA and CDR2 YSYEKL. The V end was cut by 3 bases, the J end by 3 bases, with 18 bases between. The CDR3 DNA sequence: TGCGCCAGCAGCCAGACCCACAGCGAGGGCCCCAATCAGCCCCAGCATTTT. Amino acids: CASSQTHSEGPNQPQHF.

In its sample, this clone ranks as medium-sized. The chain has TRBV27 and TRBJ2-3; 10 nucleotides align to TRBD1. The CDR3 totals 14 residues. Germline V gives CDR1 MNHEY, CDR2 SMNVEV (reference sequence). The junction had 5 bases not matched to a gene; V was cut back by 8 bases and J by 3 bases. The CDR3 loop is CASQDRGPTDTQYF. Here the CDR3 DNA reads TGTGCCAGCCAAGACAGGGGGCCTACAGATACGCAGTATTTT.

This clone was seen only once. V is TRBV2 and J is TRBJ1-3; D gene uncertain. With 3 bases removed from V and 1 base from J, the gap between germline ends came to 10 bases. Germline CDR1 SNHLY, CDR2 FYNNEI. This CDR3 is built from 15 residues. Here the CDR3 DNA reads TGTGCCAGCAGTGACGGGATTATGTCTGGAAACACCATATATTTT. This encodes CASSDGIMSGNTIYF.

This clone has just a few counts. In nucleotides, the CDR3 is TGTGCCAGCAGCTTAACTGGGGCAGGGGGGAACTACGAGCAGTACTTC. Its protein is CASSLTGAGGNYEQYF. This chain connects TRBV7-6 to TRBJ2-7, with TRBD1 as a possible D gene (7 bases). The germline V gene encodes CDR1 SGHVS and CDR2 FNYEAQ. CDR3 size: 16 residues. The V end lost 2 bases, the J end lost 3 bases, and 17 bases lay between the germline ends.

The chain links TRBV20-1 to TRBJ1-2, with TRBD1 matching 9 bases. With 3 bases clipped from V and 7 bases from J, the junction kept 9 bases outside the gene matches. This CDR3 comprises 14 residues. The germline V gene encodes CDR1 DFQATT and CDR2 SNEGSKA (reference sequence). The CDR3 bases are TGCAGTGCTAGTACCGGGACAGGGTTTACTGGCTACACCTTC. This codes for CSASTGTGFTGYTF.

The V call is TRBV25-1, the J call TRBJ1-1; TRBD1 aligns across 11 bases. This CDR3 is 12 amino acids long. Unmatched junction bases numbered 5, after V lost 6 bases and J lost 11 bases. Germline assignment: CDR1 MGHDK and CDR2 SYGVNS. CDR3 loop: CASSRTGGTAFF. CDR3 nucleotides: TGTGCCAGCAGCCGGACAGGGGGCACTGCTTTCTTT.

This clone came up once. The chain's CDR3 is CASSSKGQGGNEQYF. The CDR3 DNA follows: TGTGCCAGCAGCTCGAAGGGGCAGGGTGGCAACGAGCAGTACTTC. The chain has TRBV13 and TRBJ2-7; tentatively, D is TRBD1 (5 bases). Germline V gives CDR1 PRHDT, CDR2 FYEKMQ (reference sequence). The CDR3 runs 15 residues. With 4 bases removed from V and 5 bases from J, the gap between germline ends came to 18 bases.

This clone came up once. The rearrangement joins TRBV5-1 to TRBJ1-1; 10 bases line up with TRBD1. Looked up from germline, CDR1 is SGHRS and CDR2 is YFSETQ. This CDR3 is 13 amino acids long. The V segment lost 4 bases and the J segment 7 bases; nucleotides outside the gene matches: 4. For the CDR3, the DNA is TGCGCCAGCAGCACTTGGACAGGGGGTGAAGCTTTCTTT. Its translation: CASSTWTGGEAFF.

The J gene is TRBJ1-2, the V gene TRBV10-3, with unresolved D. CDR1 and CDR2 (germline): ENHRY, SYGVKD. The CDR3 is 13 residues long. Between the trimmed V and J ends, which lost 3 bases and 2 bases, there was a span of 7 bases. CDR3 DNA: TGTGCCATCAGTGATGGGCTGAACTATGGCTACACCTTC. Translating gives CAISDGLNYGYTF.

This chain uses TRBV3-1 (or the pseudogene TRBV3-2) with TRBJ2-3; TRBD1 agrees at 7 bases. This CDR3 region has 15 residues. Germline-derived CDR1 and CDR2 are LGHDT and YNNKEL (reference sequence). V lost 6 bases, J lost 0 bases, and 6 bases stayed unmatched. The DNA of the CDR3 is TGTGCCAGCAGTCGGGACAGCCGTAGCACAGATACGCAGTATTTT. Residues: CASSRDSRSTDTQYF.

The chain uses TRBV5-1 and TRBJ2-3, with 13 bases identical to TRBD2. The length of the CDR3 is 16 residues. Germline assignment: CDR1 SGHRS and CDR2 YFSETQ. Trimming removed 4 bases from V and 3 bases from J; junction bases left unmatched: 5. In DNA, the CDR3 is TGCGCCAGCAGCACCGGACTAGCGGGAGCTACAGATACGCAGTATTTT. Protein: CASSTGLAGATDTQYF.

The V gene is TRBV5-1, the J gene TRBJ1-4; 8 bases are shared with TRBD1. With V trimmed by 2 bases and J by 4 bases, 4 bases remained unmatched. The length of the CDR3 is 15 residues. Germline V lookup: CDR1 SGHRS, CDR2 YFSETQ. The CDR3 bases are TGCGCCAGCAGCTTACTGACAGGGGATAATGAAAAACTGTTTTTT. This sequence encodes CASSLLTGDNEKLFF.

The CDR3 bases are TGCGCCAGCAGCTTCTGGACAGGGCAAACCTACGAGCAGTACTTC. It encodes CASSFWTGQTYEQYF. This chain links TRBV5-1 with TRBJ2-7, with 8 bases fitting TRBD1. Germline V gene data show CDR1 as SGHRS and CDR2 as YFSETQ. V lost 2 bases to trimming and J lost 2 bases; unmatched junction nucleotides: 6. The CDR3 runs 15 residues.

The rearrangement joins TRBV2 to TRBJ1-5; tentatively, D is TRBD1 (6 bases). The CDR3 is made up of 14 amino acids. V was clipped by 3 bases and J by 6 bases, with 12 bases between them. The V gene's germline CDR1 is SNHLY and CDR2 FYNNEI. The CDR3, as DNA: TGTGCCAGCAGTGAGCGGGGGGGCCGTCAGCCCCAGCATTTT. This translates into CASSERGGRQPQHF.

This clone has just one count. The chain recombines TRBV7-9 with TRBJ2-1, with 8 bases matching TRBD2. V dropped 7 bases and J dropped 8; count of bases not matched to a gene: 13. From germline, CDR1 is SEHNR and CDR2 FQNEAQ (reference sequence). The CDR3 is 15 amino acids. CDR3 DNA sequence: TGTGCCAGCACCCTACGGGGGGGCAGATTGGATGAGCAGTTCTTC. Translating gives CASTLRGGRLDEQFF.

This clone was found once. The chain employs TRBV25-1 and TRBJ2-7; weak D call: TRBD1 (5 bases). Germline V gives CDR1 MGHDK, CDR2 SYGVNS. The CDR3 is 11 residues long. The V gene lost 6 bases and the J gene lost 2 bases, with 5 bases spanning the gap. CDR3 bases: TGTGCCAGCAGGGGGCCCTACGAGCAGTACTTC. As protein: CASRGPYEQYF.

The chain's CDR3 is CASSIREETQYF. In DNA form, the CDR3 reads TGTGCCAGCAGTATAAGAGAAGAGACCCAGTACTTC. This rearrangement joins TRBV12-3 or TRBV12-4 to TRBJ2-5; D remains ambiguous. The CDR3 length is 12 residues. Between the trimmed V and J ends, which lost 5 bases and 3 bases, there was a span of 7 bases.

CDR3 region: CASSTGLVSYEQYF. The CDR3, as DNA: TGTGCCAGTAGTACGGGACTGGTGTCCTACGAGCAGTACTTC. V usage is TRBV19 and J usage is TRBJ2-7, with D possibly TRBD2 on 6 matching bases. CDR3 size: 14 residues. V was shortened by 4 bases and J by 1 base, with 11 bases between the two germline ends. In germline, CDR1 is LNHDA, CDR2 SQIVND (reference sequence).

This sequence joins TRBV5-4 and TRBJ2-5; a possible D gene is TRBD2 (5 bases). Germline CDR1 SGHNT, CDR2 YYREEE (reference sequence). The ends were cut back, 2 bases at V and 7 bases at J, with 6 bases in the middle. This CDR3 comprises 11 residues. CDR3 in DNA: TGTGCCAGCAGCTTAGAGGGGACCCAGTACTTC. Translating gives CASSLEGTQYF.

V usage is TRBV19 and J usage is TRBJ1-2, with TRBD1 identical over 10 bases. The germline gives CDR1 LNHDA, CDR2 SQIVND (reference sequence). V shed 4 bases, J shed 6 bases, and the junction held 2 bases outside the gene matches. The CDR3 has 13 residues. The CDR3 region has the DNA TGTGCCAGTAGTACCGGGACAGGGGATGGCTACACCTTC. This translates into CASSTGTGDGYTF.

The rearrangement joins TRBV5-4 to TRBJ2-5; D not certain. This CDR3 is built from 13 residues. Deletions cut 1 base from V and 5 bases from J, with 9 bases between. Germline V gene lookup returns CDR1 SGHNT and CDR2 YYREEE (reference sequence). CDR3 residues: CASSLTGEETQYF. In DNA, the CDR3 is TGTGCCAGCAGCTTGACGGGTGAGGAGACCCAGTACTTC.

This clone was observed a few times. The CDR3 here is CAWSDSRFEQYF. The DNA for the CDR3 is TGTGCCTGGAGTGATTCTAGGTTCGAGCAGTACTTC. The rearrangement uses TRBV30 and TRBJ2-7, with D unclear. CDR1 is GTSNPN and CDR2 is SVGIG in the germline V gene (reference sequence). There are 12 residues in the CDR3. The V gene lost 1 base and the J gene lost 6 bases, with 10 bases spanning the gap.

The chain uses TRBV18 and TRBJ1-4; 7 nucleotides match TRBD1. Germline CDR1 is KGHSH and CDR2 is LQKENI. V shed 4 bases and J 8 bases; nucleotides not matched to a gene: 10. The CDR3 loop spans 15 amino acids. The CDR3 region is CASSLTSGGMEKLFF. As DNA, the CDR3 is TGTGCCAGCTCACTTACTTCAGGGGGAATGGAAAAACTGTTTTTT.

This chain joins TRBV19 and TRBJ2-1, with TRBD1 matching 7 bases. The V gene's germline CDR1 is LNHDA and CDR2 SQIVND (reference sequence). Trimming cost V 1 base and J 14 bases; bases outside gene matches: 5. This CDR3 has 12 amino acids. CDR3 protein: CASSIGQGRKFF. The CDR3 nucleotides read TGTGCCAGTAGTATAGGACAGGGACGTAAGTTCTTC.

The chain recombines TRBV5-4 with TRBJ1-6; 7 bases align to TRBD1. CDR3 length equals 18 residues. J lost 7 bases, V lost 0 bases, and 13 bases had no gene match. Germline V gene data show CDR1 as SGHNT and CDR2 as YYREEE (reference sequence). CDR3 in DNA: TGTGCCAGCAGCTTGGGTTTTTCAGGGGGGAGGTCGAATTCACCCCTCCACTTT. Its translation is CASSLGFSGGRSNSPLHF.